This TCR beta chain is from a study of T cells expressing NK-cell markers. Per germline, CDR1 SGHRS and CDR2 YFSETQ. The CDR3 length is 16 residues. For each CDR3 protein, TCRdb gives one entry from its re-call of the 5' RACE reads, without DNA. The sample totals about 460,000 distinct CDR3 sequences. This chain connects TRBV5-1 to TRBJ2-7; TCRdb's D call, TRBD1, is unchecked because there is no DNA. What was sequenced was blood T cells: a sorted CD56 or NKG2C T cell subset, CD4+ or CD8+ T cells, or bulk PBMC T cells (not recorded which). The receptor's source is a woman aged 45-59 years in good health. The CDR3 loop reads CASSGPGQRLPREQYF. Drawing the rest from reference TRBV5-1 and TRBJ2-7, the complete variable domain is KAGVTQTPRYLIKTRGQQVTLSCSPISGHRSVSWYQQTPGQGLQFLFEYFSETQRNKGNFPGRFSGRQFSNSRSEMNVSTLELGDSALYLCASSGPGQRLPREQYFGPGTRLTVT.